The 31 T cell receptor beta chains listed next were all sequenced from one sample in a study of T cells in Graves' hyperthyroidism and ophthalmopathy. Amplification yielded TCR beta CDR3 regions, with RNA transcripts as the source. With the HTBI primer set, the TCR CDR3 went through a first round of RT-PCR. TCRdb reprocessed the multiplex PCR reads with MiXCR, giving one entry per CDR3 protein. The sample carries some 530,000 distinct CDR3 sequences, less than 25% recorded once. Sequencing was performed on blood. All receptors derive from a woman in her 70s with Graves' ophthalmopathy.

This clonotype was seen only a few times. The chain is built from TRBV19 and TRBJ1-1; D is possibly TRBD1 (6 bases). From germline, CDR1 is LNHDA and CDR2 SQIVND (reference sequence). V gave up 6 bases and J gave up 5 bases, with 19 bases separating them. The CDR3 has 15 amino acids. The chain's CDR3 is CASSPWGAVGTEAFF. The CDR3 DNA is TGTGCCAGTAGCCCTTGGGGGGCTGTGGGGACTGAAGCTTTCTTT.

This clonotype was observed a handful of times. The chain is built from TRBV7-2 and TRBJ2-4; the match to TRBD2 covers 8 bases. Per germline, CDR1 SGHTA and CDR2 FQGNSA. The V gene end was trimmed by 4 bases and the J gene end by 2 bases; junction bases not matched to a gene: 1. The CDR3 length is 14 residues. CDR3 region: CASSSGGSKNIQYF. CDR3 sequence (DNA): TGTGCCAGCAGCTCGGGGGGGTCCAAAAACATTCAGTACTTC.

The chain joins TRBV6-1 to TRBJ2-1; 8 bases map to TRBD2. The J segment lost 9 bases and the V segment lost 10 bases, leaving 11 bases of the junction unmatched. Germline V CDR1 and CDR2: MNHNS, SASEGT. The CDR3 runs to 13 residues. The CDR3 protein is CATAGASYSEQFF. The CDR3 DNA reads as TGTGCCACAGCGGGGGCTTCCTATAGTGAGCAGTTCTTC.

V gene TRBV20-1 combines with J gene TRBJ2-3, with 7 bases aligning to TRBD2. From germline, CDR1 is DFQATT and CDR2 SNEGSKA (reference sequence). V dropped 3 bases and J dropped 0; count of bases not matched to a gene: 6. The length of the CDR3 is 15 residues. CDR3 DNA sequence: TGCAGTGCTAGTCAGCCTAGCGGTAGCACAGATACGCAGTATTTT. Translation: CSASQPSGSTDTQYF.

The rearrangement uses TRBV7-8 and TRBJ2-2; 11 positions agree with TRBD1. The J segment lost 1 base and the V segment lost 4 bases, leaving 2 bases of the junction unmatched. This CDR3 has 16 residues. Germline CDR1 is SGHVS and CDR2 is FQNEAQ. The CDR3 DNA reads TGTGCCAGCAGCTGGGGGACAGGGGGGAACACCGGGGAGCTGTTTTTT. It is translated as CASSWGTGGNTGELFF. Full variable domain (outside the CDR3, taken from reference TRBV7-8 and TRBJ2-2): GAGVSQSPRYKVAKRGQDVALRCDPISGHVSLFWYQQALGQGPEFLTYFQNEAQLDKSGLPSDRFFAERPEGSVSTLKIQRTQQEDSAVYLCASSWGTGGNTGELFFGEGSRLTVL.

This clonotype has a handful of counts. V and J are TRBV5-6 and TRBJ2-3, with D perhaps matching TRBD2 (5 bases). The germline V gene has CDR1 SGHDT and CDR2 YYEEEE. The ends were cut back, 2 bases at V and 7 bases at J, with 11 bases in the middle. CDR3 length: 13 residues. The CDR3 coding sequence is TGTGCCAGCAGCTTCGCGGCTAGCAATACGCAGTATTTT. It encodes CASSFAASNTQYF.

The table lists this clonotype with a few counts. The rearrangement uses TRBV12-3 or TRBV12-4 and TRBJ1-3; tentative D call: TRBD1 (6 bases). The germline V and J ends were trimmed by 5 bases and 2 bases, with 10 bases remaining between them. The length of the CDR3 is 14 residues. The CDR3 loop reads CASSKNRAGNTIYF. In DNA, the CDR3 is TGTGCCAGCAGTAAGAACAGGGCTGGAAACACCATATATTTT.

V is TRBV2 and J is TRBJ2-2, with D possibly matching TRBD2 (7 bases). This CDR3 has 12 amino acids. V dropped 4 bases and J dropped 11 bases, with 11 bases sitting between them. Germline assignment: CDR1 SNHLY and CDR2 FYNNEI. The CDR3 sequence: CASSGGGGELFF. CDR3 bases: TGTGCCAGCAGTGGAGGGGGGGGAGAGCTGTTTTTT.

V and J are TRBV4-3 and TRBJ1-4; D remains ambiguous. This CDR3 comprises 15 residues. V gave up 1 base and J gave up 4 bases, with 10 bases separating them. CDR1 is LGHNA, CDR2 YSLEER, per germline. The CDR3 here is CASSQGGGSNEKLFF. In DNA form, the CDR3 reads TGCGCCAGCAGCCAAGGCGGCGGGAGTAATGAAAAACTGTTTTTT.

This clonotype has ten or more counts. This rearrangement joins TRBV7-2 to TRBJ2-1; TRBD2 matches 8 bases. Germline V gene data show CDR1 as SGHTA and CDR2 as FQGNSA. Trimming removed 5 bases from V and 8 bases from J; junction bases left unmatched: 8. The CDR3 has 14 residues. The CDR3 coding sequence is TGTGCCAGCAGCGGCGGGAGGCATTTGGATGAGCAGTTCTTC. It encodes CASSGGRHLDEQFF.

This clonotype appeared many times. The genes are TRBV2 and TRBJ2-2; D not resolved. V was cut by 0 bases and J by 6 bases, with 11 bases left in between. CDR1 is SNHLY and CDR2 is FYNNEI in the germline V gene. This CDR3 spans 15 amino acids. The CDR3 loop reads CASSEALQIAGELFF. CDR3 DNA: TGTGCCAGCAGTGAAGCGCTTCAGATTGCCGGGGAGCTGTTTTTT.

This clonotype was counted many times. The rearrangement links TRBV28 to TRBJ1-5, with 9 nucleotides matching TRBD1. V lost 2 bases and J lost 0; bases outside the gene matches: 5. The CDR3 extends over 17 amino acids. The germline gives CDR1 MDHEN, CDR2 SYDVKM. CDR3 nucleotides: TGTGCCAGCAGTTTACGGGACAGGGTCTATAGCAATCAGCCCCAGCATTTT. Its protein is CASSLRDRVYSNQPQHF.

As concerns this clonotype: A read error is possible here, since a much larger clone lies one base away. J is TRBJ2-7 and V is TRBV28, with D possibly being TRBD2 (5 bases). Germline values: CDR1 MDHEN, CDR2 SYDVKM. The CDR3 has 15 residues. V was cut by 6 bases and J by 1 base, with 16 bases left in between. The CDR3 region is CASSFTSSSSYEQYF. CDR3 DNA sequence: TGTGCCAGCAGCTTCACATCTAGCAGTTCCTACGAGCAGTACTTC.

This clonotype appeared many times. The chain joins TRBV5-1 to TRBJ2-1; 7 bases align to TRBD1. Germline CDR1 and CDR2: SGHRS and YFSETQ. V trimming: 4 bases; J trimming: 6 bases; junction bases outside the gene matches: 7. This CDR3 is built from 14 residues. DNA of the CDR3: TGCGCCAGCAGCATCGCGAACAGGGGCAATGAGCAGTTCTTC. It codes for CASSIANRGNEQFF.

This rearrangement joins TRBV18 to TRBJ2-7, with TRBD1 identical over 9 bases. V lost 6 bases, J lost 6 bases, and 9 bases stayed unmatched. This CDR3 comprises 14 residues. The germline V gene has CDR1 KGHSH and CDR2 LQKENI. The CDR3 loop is CASSHKETGGEQYF. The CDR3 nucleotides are TGTGCCAGCTCCCACAAGGAGACAGGGGGCGAGCAGTACTTC. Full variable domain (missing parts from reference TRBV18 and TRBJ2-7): NAGVMQNPRHLVRRRGQEARLRCSPMKGHSHVYWYRQLPEEGLKFMVYLQKENIIDESGMPKERFSAEFPKEGPSILRIQQVVRGDSAAYFCASSHKETGGEQYFGPGTRLTVT.

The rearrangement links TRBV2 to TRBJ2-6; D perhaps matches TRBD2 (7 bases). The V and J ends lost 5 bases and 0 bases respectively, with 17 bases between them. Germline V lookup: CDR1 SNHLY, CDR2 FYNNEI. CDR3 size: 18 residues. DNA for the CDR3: TGTGCCAGCAGTACTAGGGGGGGTCGAAGCTCTGGGGCCAACGTCCTGACTTTC. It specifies CASSTRGGRSSGANVLTF.

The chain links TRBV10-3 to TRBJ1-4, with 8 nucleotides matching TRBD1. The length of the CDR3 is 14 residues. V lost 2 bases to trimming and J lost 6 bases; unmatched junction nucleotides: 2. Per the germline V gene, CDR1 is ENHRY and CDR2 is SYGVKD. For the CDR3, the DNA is TGTGCCATCAGTGAGGGCAGGGGGCATGAAAAACTGTTTTTT. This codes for CAISEGRGHEKLFF.

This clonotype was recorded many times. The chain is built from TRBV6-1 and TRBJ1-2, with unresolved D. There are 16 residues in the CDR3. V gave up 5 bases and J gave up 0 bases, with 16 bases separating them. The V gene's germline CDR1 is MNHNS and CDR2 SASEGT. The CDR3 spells CASSPPRGKTNYGYTF. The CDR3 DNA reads TGTGCCAGCAGTCCCCCCAGAGGGAAAACTAACTATGGCTACACCTTC.

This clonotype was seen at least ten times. For the CDR3, the DNA is TGTGCCAGCAGCCAAGGCTCACGAGGCTACACCTTC. Translation: CASSQGSRGYTF. This chain joins TRBV3-1 and TRBJ1-2; D is uncertain. In germline, CDR1 is LGHDT, CDR2 YNNKEL (reference sequence). This CDR3 contains 12 residues. The V and J ends lost 1 base and 8 bases respectively, with 8 bases between them.

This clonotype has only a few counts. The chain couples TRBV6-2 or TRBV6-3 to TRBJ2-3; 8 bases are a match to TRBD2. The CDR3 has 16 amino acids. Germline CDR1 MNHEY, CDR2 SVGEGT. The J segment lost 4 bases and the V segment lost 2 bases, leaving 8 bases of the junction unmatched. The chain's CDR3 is CASSYDAGGVSDTQYF. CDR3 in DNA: TGTGCCAGCAGTTACGATGCGGGAGGCGTTTCAGATACGCAGTATTTT.

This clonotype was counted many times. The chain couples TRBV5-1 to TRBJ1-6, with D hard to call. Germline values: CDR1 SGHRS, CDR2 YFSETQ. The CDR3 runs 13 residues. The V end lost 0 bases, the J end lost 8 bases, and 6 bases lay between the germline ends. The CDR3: CASSLDRDSPLHF. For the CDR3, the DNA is TGCGCCAGCAGCTTGGACCGAGATTCACCCCTCCACTTT.

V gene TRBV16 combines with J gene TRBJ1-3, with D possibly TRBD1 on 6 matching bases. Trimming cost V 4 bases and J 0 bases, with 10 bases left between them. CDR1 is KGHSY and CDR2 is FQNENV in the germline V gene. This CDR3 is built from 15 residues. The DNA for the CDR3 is TGTGCCAGCAGCCCCAGGACAGCCTCTGGAAACACCATATATTTT. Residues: CASSPRTASGNTIYF.

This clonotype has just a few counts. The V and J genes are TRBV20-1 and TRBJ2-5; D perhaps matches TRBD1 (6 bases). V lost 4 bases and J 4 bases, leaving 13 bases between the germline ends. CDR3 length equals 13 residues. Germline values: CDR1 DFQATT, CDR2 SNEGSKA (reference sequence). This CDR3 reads CSATPDSVETQYF. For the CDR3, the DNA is TGCAGTGCTACCCCGGACAGTGTAGAGACCCAGTACTTC.

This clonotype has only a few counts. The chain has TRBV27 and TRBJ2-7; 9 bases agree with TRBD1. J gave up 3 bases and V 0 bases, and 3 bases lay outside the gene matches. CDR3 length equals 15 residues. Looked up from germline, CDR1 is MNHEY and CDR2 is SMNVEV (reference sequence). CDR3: CASSLSWDRDYEQYF. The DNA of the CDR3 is TGTGCCAGCAGTTTATCTTGGGACAGGGACTACGAGCAGTACTTC.

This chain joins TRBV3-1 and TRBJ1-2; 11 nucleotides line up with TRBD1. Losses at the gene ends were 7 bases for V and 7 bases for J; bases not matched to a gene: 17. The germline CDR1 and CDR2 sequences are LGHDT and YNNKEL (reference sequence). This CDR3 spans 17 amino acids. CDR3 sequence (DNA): TGTGCCAGCAACACTCGGACAGGGGGCATCATTGACTTTGGCTACACCTTC. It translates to CASNTRTGGIIDFGYTF.

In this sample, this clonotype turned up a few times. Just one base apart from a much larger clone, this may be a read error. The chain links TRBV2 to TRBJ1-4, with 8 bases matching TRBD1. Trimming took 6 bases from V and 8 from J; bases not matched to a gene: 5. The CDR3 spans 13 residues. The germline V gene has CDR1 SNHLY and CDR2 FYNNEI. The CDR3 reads CASRAGGTEKLFF. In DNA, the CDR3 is TGTGCCAGCAGGGCAGGGGGCACGGAAAAACTGTTTTTT. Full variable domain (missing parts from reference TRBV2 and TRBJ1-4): EPEVTQTPSHQVTQMGQEVILRCVPISNHLYFYWYRQILGQKVEFLVSFYNNEISEKSEIFDDQFSVERPDGSNFTLKIRSTKLEDSAMYFCASRAGGTEKLFFGSGTQLSVL.

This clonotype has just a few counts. The CDR3 DNA reads as TGTGCCAGCAGACACATACAGCGAACTGAAGCTTTCTTT. Its protein product is CASRHIQRTEAFF. This chain uses TRBV28 with TRBJ1-1; D not certain. V was trimmed by 6 bases and J by 5 bases, leaving 13 bases between them. Germline V gene lookup returns CDR1 MDHEN and CDR2 SYDVKM. The CDR3 contains 13 residues.

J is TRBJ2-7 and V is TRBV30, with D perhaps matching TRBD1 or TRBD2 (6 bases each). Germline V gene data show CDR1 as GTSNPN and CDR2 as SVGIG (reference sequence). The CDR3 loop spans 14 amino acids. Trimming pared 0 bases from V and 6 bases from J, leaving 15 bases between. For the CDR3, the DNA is TGTGCCTGGAGTGTTGGAGGGGGGCTTGGCGAGCAGTACTTC. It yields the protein CAWSVGGGLGEQYF.

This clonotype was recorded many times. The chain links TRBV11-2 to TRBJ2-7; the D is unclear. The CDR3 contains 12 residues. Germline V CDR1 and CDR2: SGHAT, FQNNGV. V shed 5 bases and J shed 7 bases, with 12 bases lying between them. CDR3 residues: CASSLVTREQYF. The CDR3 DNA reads TGTGCCAGCAGCCTTGTGACGAGGGAGCAGTACTTC.

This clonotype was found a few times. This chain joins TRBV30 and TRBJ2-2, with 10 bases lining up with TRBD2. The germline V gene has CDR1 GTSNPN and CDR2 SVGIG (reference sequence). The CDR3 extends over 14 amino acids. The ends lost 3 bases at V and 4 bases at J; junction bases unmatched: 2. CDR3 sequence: CAWRSGRGTGELFF. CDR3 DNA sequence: TGTGCCTGGAGAAGCGGGAGGGGCACCGGGGAGCTGTTTTTT.

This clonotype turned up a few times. The CDR3, as DNA: TGTGCCAGCAGTTACGAGAGCAGGGGCTACACCTTC. It is translated as CASSYESRGYTF. The chain carries TRBV6-9 and TRBJ1-2; D not certain. The CDR3 length is 12 residues. Germline values: CDR1 MNHGY, CDR2 SVAAGI. Trimming cost V 3 bases and J 8 bases, with 10 bases left between them.